The T cell receptor beta chain described here comes from a study of tumor-infiltrating lymphocytes in oesophageal squamous cell carcinoma. TCRdb analysed the PCR reads with MiXCR anew, one entry per CDR3 protein. The profile shows about 20,000 distinct CDR3 sequences, around 40% of them singletons. From germline, CDR1 is SGHTA and CDR2 FQGNSA. The CDR3 length is 19 residues. V lost 0 bases and J 0 bases, leaving 18 bases between the germline ends. The sequence derives from a male donor with esophageal squamous cell carcinoma. Sequenced sample: blood. This chain links TRBV7-2 with TRBJ2-1, with D tentatively TRBD2 (6 bases). The CDR3 region has the DNA TGTGCCAGCAGCTTAGCGAGGGTCGGGGGTACGGGCTCCTACAATGAGCAGTTCTTC. This translates into CASSLARVGGTGSYNEQFF.